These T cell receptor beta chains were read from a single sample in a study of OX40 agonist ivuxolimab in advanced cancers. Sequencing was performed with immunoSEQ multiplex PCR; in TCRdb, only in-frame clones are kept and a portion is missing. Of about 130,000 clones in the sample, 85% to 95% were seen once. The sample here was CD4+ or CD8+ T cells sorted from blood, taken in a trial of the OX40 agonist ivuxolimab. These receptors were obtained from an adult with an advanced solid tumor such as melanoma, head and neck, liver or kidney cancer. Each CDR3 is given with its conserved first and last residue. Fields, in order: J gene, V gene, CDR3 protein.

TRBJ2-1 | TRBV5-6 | CASSFSGGAQPPQFF
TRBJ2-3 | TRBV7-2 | CASSYNGQASTDTQYF
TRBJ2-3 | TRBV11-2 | CASSLDLAFTDTQYF
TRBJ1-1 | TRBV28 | CASSLLGRSTEAFF
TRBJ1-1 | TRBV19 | CASIPTGGMNTEAFF
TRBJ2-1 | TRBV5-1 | CASRIGGMANNEQFF
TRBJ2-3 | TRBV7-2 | CASSSRRQDTQYF
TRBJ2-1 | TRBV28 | CASSLPPQAGPYNEQFF
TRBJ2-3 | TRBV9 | CASTRTGGPDTQYF
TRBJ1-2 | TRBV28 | CASSSGRNYGYTF
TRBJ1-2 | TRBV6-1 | CASSDSMHQDGYTF
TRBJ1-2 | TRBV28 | CASSSPSGGVHGYTF
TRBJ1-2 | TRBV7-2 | CASSSRASNYGYTF
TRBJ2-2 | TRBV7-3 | CASGTSGNYGELFF
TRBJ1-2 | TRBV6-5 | CASTRSGARGYTF
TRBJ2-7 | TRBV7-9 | CASSLGAGAFYEQYF
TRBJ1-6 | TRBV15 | CATSRDEGDNSPLHF
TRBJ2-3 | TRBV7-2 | CASSRTGGGPYTDTQYF